Below, 12 T cell receptor beta chains from the same sample are listed, as sequenced in a study of tumor-infiltrating lymphocytes in localized non-small cell lung cancer. The assay was immunoSEQ multiplex PCR, and TCRdb's table has in-frame clones only and misses some. The data show thousands of clones, with over 60% seen just once and 5.2% held by the top ten. The sequenced sample consisted of uninvolved lung tissue not adjacent to the tumor. These receptors were taken from a human donor with non-small cell lung cancer.

This clone has only a few counts. V and J are TRBV10-3 and TRBJ2-7; D gene uncertain. The CDR3 contains 14 residues. Germline lookup yields CDR1 ENHRY and CDR2 SYGVKD. V was shortened by 2 bases and J by 0 bases, with 8 bases between the two germline ends. The CDR3 spells CAISEQFDSYEQYF. The DNA of the CDR3 is TGTGCCATCAGTGAGCAATTCGACTCCTACGAGCAGTACTTC.

The V gene is TRBV5-1, the J gene TRBJ2-7; the D gene is possibly TRBD1 (5 bases). The CDR3 length is 15 residues. V gave up 0 bases and J gave up 5 bases, with 15 bases separating them. Germline values: CDR1 SGHRS, CDR2 YFSETQ. CDR3 DNA sequence: TGCGCCAGCAGCTTGGTCCGGACAACCCTCCACGAGCAGTACTTC. The encoded protein is CASSLVRTTLHEQYF.

CDR3 sequence (DNA): TGTGCCAGCAGCTTGGACAGGGGGCGTGAAGGCTACACCTTC. Protein product: CASSLDRGREGYTF. The chain links TRBV7-8 to TRBJ1-2; 11 nucleotides match TRBD1. Trimming at V came to 3 bases and at J to 8 bases, leaving 5 bases not matched to a gene. CDR1 and CDR2 from the germline V gene are SGHVS and FQNEAQ. This CDR3 contains 14 residues.

This clone was detected once. The chain has TRBV6-6 and TRBJ1-1, with D possibly TRBD1 on 6 matching bases. Germline V gives CDR1 MNHNY, CDR2 SVGAGI (reference sequence). The V and J ends lost 6 bases and 2 bases respectively, with 16 bases between them. The CDR3 length is 15 residues. The DNA for the CDR3 is TGTGCCAGCAGGAAAGAAGGGGGGAGAAACACTGAAGCTTTCTTT. Protein sequence: CASRKEGGRNTEAFF.

The CDR3, as DNA: TGCGCCAGCAGCCTCGCCCAGGCGAGTCCAGATACGCAGTATTTT. This sequence encodes CASSLAQASPDTQYF. V and J are TRBV4-1 and TRBJ2-3; no firm D call. The CDR3 is 15 amino acids. Trimming took 4 bases from V and 4 from J, leaving 15 bases between them. CDR1 is MGHRA and CDR2 is YSYEKL in the germline V gene.

The V and J genes are TRBV4-2 and TRBJ2-7; 8 bases line up with TRBD2. V lost 1 base and J lost 5; bases outside the gene matches: 10. Per the germline V gene, CDR1 is LGHNA and CDR2 is YNFKEQ. CDR3 length: 16 residues. CDR3 protein: CASSQVNLAGQHEQYF. The CDR3 DNA reads as TGTGCCAGCAGCCAAGTTAACCTAGCGGGTCAACACGAGCAGTACTTC.

The CDR3 loop is CASSQGGGNQPQHF. CDR3 nucleotides: TGTGCCAGCAGCCAGGGGGGGGGAAATCAGCCCCAGCATTTT. V and J are TRBV7-2 and TRBJ1-5; TRBD1 aligns across 7 bases. J was trimmed by 4 bases and V by 5 bases; bases with no gene match: 5. The CDR3 consists of 14 residues. Germline CDR1 and CDR2: SGHTA and FQGNSA. The whole variable domain, filled in from reference TRBV7-2 and TRBJ1-5, reads GAGVSQSPSNKVTEKGKDVELRCDPISGHTALYWYRQSLGQGLEFLIYFQGNSAPDKSGLPSDRFSAERTGGSVSTLTIQRTQQEDSAVYLCASSQGGGNQPQHFGDGTRLSIL.

This chain links TRBV4-2 with TRBJ1-2; no firm D call. With 0 bases removed from V and 0 bases from J, the gap between germline ends came to 14 bases. The germline V gene encodes CDR1 LGHNA and CDR2 YNFKEQ. This CDR3 contains 17 residues. The CDR3 loop reads CASSQESRAVSNYGYTF. The CDR3 DNA reads as TGTGCCAGCAGCCAAGAAAGTAGAGCAGTTTCTAACTATGGCTACACCTTC.

The V and J genes are TRBV15 and TRBJ1-4, with D possibly matching TRBD1 (5 bases). The CDR3 length is 15 residues. Germline V lookup: CDR1 LNHNV, CDR2 YYDKDF (reference sequence). The V and J ends lost 1 base and 5 bases respectively, with 11 bases between them. The CDR3 protein is CATSRVWGENEKLFF. The CDR3 DNA reads TGTGCCACCAGCAGAGTTTGGGGCGAGAATGAAAAACTGTTTTTT. The complete variable domain, with remaining parts taken from reference TRBV15 and TRBJ1-4, reads DAMVIQNPRYQVTQFGKPVTLSCSQTLNHNVMYWYQQKSSQAPKLLFHYYDKDFNNEADTPDNFQSRRPNTSFCFLDIRSPGLGDTAMYLCATSRVWGENEKLFFGSGTQLSVL.

CDR3 sequence: CASSDGQGRERPEAFF. CDR3 bases: TGTGCCAGCAGTGATGGACAGGGGCGAGAGAGGCCTGAAGCTTTCTTT. This chain joins TRBV6-1 and TRBJ1-1; 9 nucleotides line up with TRBD1. V trimming: 3 bases; J trimming: 6 bases; junction bases outside the gene matches: 11. The V gene's germline CDR1 is MNHNS and CDR2 SASEGT. The CDR3 extends over 16 amino acids.

This clone occurred a few times. The V call is TRBV7-7, the J call TRBJ2-5, with TRBD1 as a possible D gene (6 bases). Germline V lookup: CDR1 SSHAT, CDR2 FNYEAQ (reference sequence). CDR3 length: 13 residues. V was cut by 5 bases and J by 5 bases, with 12 bases left in between. The CDR3 is CASSRYREETQYF. CDR3 DNA: TGTGCCAGCAGCAGATACAGGGAGGAGACCCAGTACTTC.

This clone was seen only once. CDR3 nucleotides: TGTGCCAGCCAGAGCGGGACAGGGTGGTACTATGGCTACACCTTC. Translation gives CASQSGTGWYYGYTF. The chain joins TRBV6-1 to TRBJ1-2, with 9 positions matching TRBD1. After removal of 8 bases from V and 3 bases from J, the junction contained 10 bases not matched to a gene. Germline V CDR1 and CDR2: MNHNS, SASEGT. This CDR3 comprises 15 residues.